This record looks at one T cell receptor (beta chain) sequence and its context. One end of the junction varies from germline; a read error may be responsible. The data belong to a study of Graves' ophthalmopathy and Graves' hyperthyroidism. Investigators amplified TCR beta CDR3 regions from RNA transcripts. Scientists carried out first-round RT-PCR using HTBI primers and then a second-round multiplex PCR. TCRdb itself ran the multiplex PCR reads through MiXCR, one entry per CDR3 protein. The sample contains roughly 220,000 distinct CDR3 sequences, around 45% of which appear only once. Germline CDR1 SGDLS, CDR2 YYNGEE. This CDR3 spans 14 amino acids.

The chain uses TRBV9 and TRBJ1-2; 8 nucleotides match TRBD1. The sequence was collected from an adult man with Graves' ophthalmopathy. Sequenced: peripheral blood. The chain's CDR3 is CASSFGQGLGGYTF. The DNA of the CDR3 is TGCGCCAGCAGCTTCGGACAGGGATTGGGAGGCTACACCTTC.